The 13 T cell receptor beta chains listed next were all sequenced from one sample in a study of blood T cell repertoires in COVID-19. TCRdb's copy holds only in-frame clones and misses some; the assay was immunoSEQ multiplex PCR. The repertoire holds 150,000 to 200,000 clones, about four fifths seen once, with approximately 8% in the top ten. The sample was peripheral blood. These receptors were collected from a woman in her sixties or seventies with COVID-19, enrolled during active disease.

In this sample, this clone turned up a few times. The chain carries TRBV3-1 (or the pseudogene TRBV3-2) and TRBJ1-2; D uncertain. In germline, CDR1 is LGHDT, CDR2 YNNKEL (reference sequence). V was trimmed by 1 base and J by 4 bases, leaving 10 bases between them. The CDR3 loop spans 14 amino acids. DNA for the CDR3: TGTGCCAGCAGCCAAGTAACAGCCGTCTATGGCTACACCTTC. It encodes CASSQVTAVYGYTF.

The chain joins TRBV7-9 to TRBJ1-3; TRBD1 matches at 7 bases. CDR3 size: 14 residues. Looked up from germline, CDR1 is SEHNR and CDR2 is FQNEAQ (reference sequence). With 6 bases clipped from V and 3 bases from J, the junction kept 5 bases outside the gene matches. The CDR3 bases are TGTGCCAGCAGTTTTAACAGGGGTGGAAACACCATATATTTT. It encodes CASSFNRGGNTIYF.

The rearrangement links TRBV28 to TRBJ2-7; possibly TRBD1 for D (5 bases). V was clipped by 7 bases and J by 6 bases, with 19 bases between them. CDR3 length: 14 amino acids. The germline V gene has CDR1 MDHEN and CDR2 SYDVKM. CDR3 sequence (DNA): TGTGCCAGCACTTCAGGGATTAGGTACGGCGAGCAGTACTTC. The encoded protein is CASTSGIRYGEQYF.

The CDR3 loop is CTSSGIGHNEQFF. The CDR3 bases are TGCACCAGCTCCGGGATAGGTCACAATGAGCAGTTCTTC. The chain has TRBV1 and TRBJ2-1; the table gives TRBD2 as D, unverified against the DNA. TRBV1 is marked as a pseudogene. The CDR3 length is 13 residues.

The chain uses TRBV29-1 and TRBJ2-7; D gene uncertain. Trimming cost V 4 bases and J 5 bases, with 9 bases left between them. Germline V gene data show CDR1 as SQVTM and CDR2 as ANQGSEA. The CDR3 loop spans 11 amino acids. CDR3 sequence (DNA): TGCAGCGTTGTATCGGGTAACGAGCAGTACTTC. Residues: CSVVSGNEQYF.

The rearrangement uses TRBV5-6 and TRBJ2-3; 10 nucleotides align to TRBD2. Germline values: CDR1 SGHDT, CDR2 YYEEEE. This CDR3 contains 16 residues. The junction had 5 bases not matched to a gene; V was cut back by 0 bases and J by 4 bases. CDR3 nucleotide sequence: TGTGCCAGCAGCTTGGTTCTAGCGGGGGCGGCAGATACGCAGTATTTT. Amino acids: CASSLVLAGAADTQYF.

CDR3 DNA: TGTGCCAGCAGCCCCCCCTCCAGGACAGATACGCAGTATTTT. Amino acids: CASSPPSRTDTQYF. This sequence joins TRBV6-5 and TRBJ2-3, with D hard to call. Germline loops: CDR1 MNHEY, CDR2 SVGAGI. V was pared by 6 bases and J by 3 bases, with 13 bases between. This CDR3 region has 14 residues.

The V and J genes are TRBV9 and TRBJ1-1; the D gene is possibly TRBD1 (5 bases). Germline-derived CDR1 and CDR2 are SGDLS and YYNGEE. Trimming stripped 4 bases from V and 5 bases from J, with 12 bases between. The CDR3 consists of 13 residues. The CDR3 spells CASSFRGETEAFF. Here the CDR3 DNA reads TGTGCCAGCAGCTTTAGGGGTGAGACTGAAGCTTTCTTT. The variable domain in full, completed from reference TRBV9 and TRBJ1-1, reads DSGVTQTPKHLITATGQRVTLRCSPRSGDLSVYWYQQSLDQGLQFLIQYYNGEERAKGNILERFSAQQFPDLHSELNLSSLELGDSALYFCASSFRGETEAFFGQGTRLTVV.

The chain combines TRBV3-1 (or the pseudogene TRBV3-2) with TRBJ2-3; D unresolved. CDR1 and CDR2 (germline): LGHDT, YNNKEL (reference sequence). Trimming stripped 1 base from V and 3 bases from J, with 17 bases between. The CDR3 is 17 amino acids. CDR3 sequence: CASSQVLSLVRTDTQYF. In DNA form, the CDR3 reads TGTGCCAGCAGCCAAGTATTGAGTCTAGTCCGGACAGATACGCAGTATTTT.

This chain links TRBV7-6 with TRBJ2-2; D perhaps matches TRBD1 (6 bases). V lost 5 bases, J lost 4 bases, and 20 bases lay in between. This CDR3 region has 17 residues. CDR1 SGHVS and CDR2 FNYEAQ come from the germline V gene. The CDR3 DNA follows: TGTGCCAGCAGCCCCCGAGGTGGGGGCCAACCCACCGGGGAGCTGTTTTTT. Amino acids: CASSPRGGGQPTGELFF.

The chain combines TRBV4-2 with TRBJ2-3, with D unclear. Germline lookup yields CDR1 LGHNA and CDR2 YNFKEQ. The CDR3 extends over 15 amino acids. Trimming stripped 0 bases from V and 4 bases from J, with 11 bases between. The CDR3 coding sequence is TGTGCCAGCAGCCAAGATCCCGGTCGGGCAGATACGCAGTATTTT. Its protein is CASSQDPGRADTQYF.

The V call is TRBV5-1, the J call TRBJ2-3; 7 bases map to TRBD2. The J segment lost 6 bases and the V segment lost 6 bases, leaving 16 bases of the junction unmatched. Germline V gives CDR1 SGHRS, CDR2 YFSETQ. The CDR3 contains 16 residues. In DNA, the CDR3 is TGCGCCAGCACCCCCGCACGCGGGAGAGGGACTGATACGCAGTATTTT. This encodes CASTPARGRGTDTQYF. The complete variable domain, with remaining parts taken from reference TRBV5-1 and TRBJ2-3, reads KAGVTQTPRYLIKTRGQQVTLSCSPISGHRSVSWYQQTPGQGLQFLFEYFSETQRNKGNFPGRFSGRQFSNSRSEMNVSTLELGDSALYLCASTPARGRGTDTQYFGPGTRLTVL.

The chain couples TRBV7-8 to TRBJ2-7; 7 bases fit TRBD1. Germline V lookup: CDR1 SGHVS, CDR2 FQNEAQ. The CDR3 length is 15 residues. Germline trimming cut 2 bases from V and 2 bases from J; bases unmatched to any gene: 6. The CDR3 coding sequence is TGTGCCAGCAGCTTACGACAGGGACCGACCTACGAGCAGTACTTC. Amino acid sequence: CASSLRQGPTYEQYF.